This entry lists 16 T cell receptor beta chains sequenced from one sample in a study of blood T cell repertoires in COVID-19. Profiling relied on immunoSEQ multiplex PCR, and the TCRdb table lists in-frame clones only, not all of them. The table lists under 350,000 clones, more than 75% of them singletons. The specimen was PBMCs or T cells enriched from blood (not recorded which). The receptors come from a man aged 55 to 70 who had recovered from COVID-19.

The chain combines TRBV9 with TRBJ1-6; weak D call: TRBD1 (5 bases). This CDR3 comprises 15 residues. The V gene's germline CDR1 is SGDLS and CDR2 YYNGEE. V lost 0 bases, J lost 7 bases, and 11 bases lay in between. The CDR3 DNA reads TGTGCCAGCAGCGTAGAGGGGCAGATGAATTCACCCCTCCACTTT. Translating it yields CASSVEGQMNSPLHF.

The V gene is TRBV12-3 or TRBV12-4, the J gene TRBJ2-4; D is uncertain. The CDR3 runs to 13 residues. V lost 1 base to trimming and J lost 6 bases, with 7 bases between them. DNA for the CDR3: TGTGCCAGCAGTTTAGGCGTTTCAAACATTCAGTACTTC. Protein sequence: CASSLGVSNIQYF.

The V and J genes are TRBV2 and TRBJ1-1, with D tentatively TRBD1 (6 bases). Germline V lookup: CDR1 SNHLY, CDR2 FYNNEI. The CDR3 contains 15 residues. The V and J ends lost 1 base and 7 bases respectively, with 16 bases between them. The CDR3, as DNA: TGTGCCAGCAGTGAAGAGGGGGGGCGGACCAGTGAAGCTTTCTTT. It is translated as CASSEEGGRTSEAFF. Together with reference TRBV2 and TRBJ1-1, the CDR3 gives the full variable domain: EPEVTQTPSHQVTQMGQEVILRCVPISNHLYFYWYRQILGQKVEFLVSFYNNEISEKSEIFDDQFSVERPDGSNFTLKIRSTKLEDSAMYFCASSEEGGRTSEAFFGQGTRLTVV.

The chain uses TRBV7-8 and TRBJ2-5; 10 bases match TRBD1. Per the germline V gene, CDR1 is SGHVS and CDR2 is FQNEAQ. The CDR3 is 14 amino acids. With 4 bases clipped from V and 5 bases from J, the junction kept 4 bases outside the gene matches. CDR3 residues: CASSSTGGSETQYF. The CDR3 DNA is TGTGCCAGCAGCTCGACAGGGGGCTCTGAGACCCAGTACTTC.

This chain links TRBV9 with TRBJ2-3; TRBD2 matches 12 bases. This CDR3 contains 16 residues. Germline CDR1 SGDLS, CDR2 YYNGEE. Trimming cost V 5 bases and J 5 bases; bases outside gene matches: 9. The CDR3 coding sequence is TGTGCCAGCAGTGGCGGACTAGCGGGAATTCGAGATACGCAGTATTTT. Encoded protein: CASSGGLAGIRDTQYF. The whole variable domain, filled in from reference TRBV9 and TRBJ2-3, reads DSGVTQTPKHLITATGQRVTLRCSPRSGDLSVYWYQQSLDQGLQFLIQYYNGEERAKGNILERFSAQQFPDLHSELNLSSLELGDSALYFCASSGGLAGIRDTQYFGPGTRLTVL.

V is TRBV6-5 and J is TRBJ1-2; D is perhaps TRBD1 (5 bases). The V end lost 2 bases, the J end lost 8 bases, and 15 bases lay between the germline ends. Germline values: CDR1 MNHEY, CDR2 SVGAGI. The CDR3 runs 14 residues. The CDR3 region is CASSYARGFWGYTF. The CDR3 nucleotides read TGTGCCAGCAGTTACGCAAGGGGTTTCTGGGGCTACACCTTC.

The gene calls are TRBV6-5 and TRBJ2-7; 12 bases align to TRBD2. J lost 3 bases, V lost 6 bases, and 6 bases had no gene match. CDR1 MNHEY and CDR2 SVGAGI come from the germline V gene. CDR3 length equals 15 residues. The CDR3 spells CASSRGTSGRYEQYF. The CDR3 nucleotides read TGTGCCAGCAGCCGAGGGACTAGCGGGCGCTACGAGCAGTACTTC.

The rearrangement joins TRBV10-3 to TRBJ2-1; weak D call: TRBD1 (6 bases). The CDR3 has 16 amino acids. Germline CDR1 ENHRY, CDR2 SYGVKD. With 2 bases removed from V and 5 bases from J, the gap between germline ends came to 16 bases. Here the CDR3 DNA reads TGTGCCATCAGTGAGGCCCCAGGGGCCGGTAACAATGAGCAGTTCTTC. This translates into CAISEAPGAGNNEQFF.

This rearrangement joins TRBV7-8 to TRBJ2-3, with TRBD2 matching over 7 bases. V lost 3 bases and J lost 6; bases outside the gene matches: 15. This CDR3 contains 17 residues. CDR1 and CDR2 (germline): SGHVS, FQNEAQ. The CDR3 DNA reads as TGTGCCAGCAGCTTTCTGAGGTTTGGGGGGAGGGCCGATACGCAGTATTTT. It yields the protein CASSFLRFGGRADTQYF.

The V call is TRBV5-4, the J call TRBJ1-4; possible D gene TRBD1, 5 bases. The CDR3 length is 13 residues. Germline V CDR1 and CDR2: SGHNT, YYREEE (reference sequence). V lost 4 bases, J lost 8 bases, and 12 bases lay in between. This CDR3 reads CASSKGVGEKLFF. Here the CDR3 DNA reads TGTGCCAGCAGCAAAGGGGTCGGAGAAAAACTGTTTTTT. Supplemented by reference TRBV5-4 and TRBJ1-4, the full variable domain reads ETGVTQSPTHLIKTRGQQVTLRCSSQSGHNTVSWYQQALGQGPQFIFQYYREEENGRGNFPPRFSGLQFPNYSSELNVNALELDDSALYLCASSKGVGEKLFFGSGTQLSVL.

The chain links TRBV6-6 to TRBJ2-7; maybe TRBD2 (6 bases). Germline V gives CDR1 MNHNY, CDR2 SVGAGI (reference sequence). The CDR3 sequence is 16 residues long. The V end lost 5 bases, the J end lost 4 bases, and 21 bases lay between the germline ends. CDR3 nucleotides: TGTGCCAGCAGTCGACTAGACAGCCTAAAAACTTACGAGCAGTACTTC. Translated, it gives CASSRLDSLKTYEQYF.

The chain recombines TRBV5-1 with TRBJ1-5, with TRBD1 matching over 12 bases. Germline trimming cut 3 bases from V and 5 bases from J; bases unmatched to any gene: 3. The V gene's germline CDR1 is SGHRS and CDR2 YFSETQ. This CDR3 is 15 amino acids long. CDR3 bases: TGCGCCAGCAGCTCCGGGACAGGGGGCGATCAGCCCCAGCATTTT. Translation: CASSSGTGGDQPQHF.

The genes are TRBV3-1 (or the pseudogene TRBV3-2) and TRBJ2-7; D is unclear. The V end lost 4 bases, the J end lost 3 bases, and 10 bases lay between the germline ends. Per germline, CDR1 LGHDT and CDR2 YNNKEL (reference sequence). The CDR3 runs to 13 residues. CDR3: CASSPETGYEQYF. The CDR3 DNA is TGTGCCAGCAGCCCGGAGACTGGCTACGAGCAGTACTTC.

The gene calls are TRBV5-1 and TRBJ2-2; D ambiguous. V shed 0 bases and J shed 7 bases, with 7 bases lying between them. The germline V gene has CDR1 SGHRS and CDR2 YFSETQ. This CDR3 spans 13 amino acids. CDR3 nucleotides: TGCGCCAGCAGCTTGGGAGGTCTCGGGGAGCTGTTTTTT. This sequence encodes CASSLGGLGELFF.

V usage is TRBV7-9 and J usage is TRBJ1-1, with D uncertain. V gave up 6 bases and J gave up 0 bases, with 14 bases separating them. This CDR3 is built from 15 residues. Looked up from germline, CDR1 is SEHNR and CDR2 is FQNEAQ (reference sequence). CDR3 sequence (DNA): TGTGCCAGCAGGCTTCCAGGTGACATGAACACTGAAGCTTTCTTT. It is translated as CASRLPGDMNTEAFF.

This clone was counted a single time. The chain carries TRBV24-1 and TRBJ2-1, with TRBD2 matching 10 bases. The CDR3 covers 16 residues. Unmatched junction bases numbered 8, after V lost 4 bases and J lost 6 bases. Germline V lookup: CDR1 KGHDR, CDR2 SFDVKD. In DNA, the CDR3 is TGTGCCACCAGTGAACCCCTAGCGGGAGTTGGCAATGAGCAGTTCTTC. Translated, it gives CATSEPLAGVGNEQFF.